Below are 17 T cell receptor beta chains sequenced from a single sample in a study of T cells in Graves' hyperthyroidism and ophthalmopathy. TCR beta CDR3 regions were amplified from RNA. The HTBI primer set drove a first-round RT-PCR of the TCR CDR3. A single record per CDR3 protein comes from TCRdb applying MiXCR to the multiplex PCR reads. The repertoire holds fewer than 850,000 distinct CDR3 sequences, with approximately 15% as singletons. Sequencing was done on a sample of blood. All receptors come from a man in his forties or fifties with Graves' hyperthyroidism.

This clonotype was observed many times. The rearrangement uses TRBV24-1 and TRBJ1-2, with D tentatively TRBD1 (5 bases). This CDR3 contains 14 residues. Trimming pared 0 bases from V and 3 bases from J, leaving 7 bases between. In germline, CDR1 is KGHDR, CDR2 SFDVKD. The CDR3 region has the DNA TGTGCCACCAGTGATTTGGGCAGGGACTATGGCTACACCTTC. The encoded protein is CATSDLGRDYGYTF.

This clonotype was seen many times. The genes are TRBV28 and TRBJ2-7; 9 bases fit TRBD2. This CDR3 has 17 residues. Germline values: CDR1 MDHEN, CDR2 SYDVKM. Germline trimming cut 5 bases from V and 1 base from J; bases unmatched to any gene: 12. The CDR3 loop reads CASSGLRLAGLSYEQYF. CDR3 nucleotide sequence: TGTGCCAGCAGTGGACTGAGGCTAGCGGGGTTATCCTACGAGCAGTACTTC.

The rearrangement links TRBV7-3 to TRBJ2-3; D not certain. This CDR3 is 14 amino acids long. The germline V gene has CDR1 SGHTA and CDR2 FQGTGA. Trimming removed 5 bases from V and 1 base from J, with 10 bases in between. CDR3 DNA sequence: TGTGCCAGCAGCGCCGAGCCCGGCACAGATACGCAGTATTTT. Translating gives CASSAEPGTDTQYF.

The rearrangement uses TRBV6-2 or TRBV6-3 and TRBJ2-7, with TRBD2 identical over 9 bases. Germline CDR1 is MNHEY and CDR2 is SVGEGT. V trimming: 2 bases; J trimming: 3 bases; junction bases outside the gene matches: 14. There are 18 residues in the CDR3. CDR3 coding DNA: TGTGCCAGCAGTTACGAGGTAGCGGGAGCACTTTATGGCTACGAGCAGTACTTC. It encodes CASSYEVAGALYGYEQYF.

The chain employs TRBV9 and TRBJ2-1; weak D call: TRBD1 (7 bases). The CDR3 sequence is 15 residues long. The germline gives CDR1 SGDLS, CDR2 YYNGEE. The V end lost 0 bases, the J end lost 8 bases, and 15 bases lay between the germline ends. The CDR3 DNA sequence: TGTGCCAGCAGCGTAGTCGGCGGGACAGTCGATGAGCAGTTCTTC. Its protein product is CASSVVGGTVDEQFF.

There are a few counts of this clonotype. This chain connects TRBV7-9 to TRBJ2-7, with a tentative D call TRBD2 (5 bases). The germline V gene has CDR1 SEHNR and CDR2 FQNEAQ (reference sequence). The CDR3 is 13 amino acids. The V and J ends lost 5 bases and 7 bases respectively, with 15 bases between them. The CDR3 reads CASSPSLGGEQYF. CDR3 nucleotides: TGTGCCAGCAGCCCATCCCTAGGAGGTGAGCAGTACTTC.

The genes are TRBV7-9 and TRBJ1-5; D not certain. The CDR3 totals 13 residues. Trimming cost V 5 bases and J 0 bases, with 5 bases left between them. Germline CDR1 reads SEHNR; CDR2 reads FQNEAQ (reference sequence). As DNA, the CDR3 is TGTGCCAGCAGCATCCATAGCAATCAGCCCCAGCATTTT. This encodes CASSIHSNQPQHF.

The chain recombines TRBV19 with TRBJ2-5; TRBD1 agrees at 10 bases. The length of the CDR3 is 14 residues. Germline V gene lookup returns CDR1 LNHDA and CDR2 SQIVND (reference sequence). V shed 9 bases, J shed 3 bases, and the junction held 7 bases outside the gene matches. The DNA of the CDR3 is TGTGCCAGCCATGCGGGGACAGGGGAAGAGACCCAGTACTTC. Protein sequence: CASHAGTGEETQYF. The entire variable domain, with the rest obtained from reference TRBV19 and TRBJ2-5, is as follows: DGGITQSPKYLFRKEGQNVTLSCEQNLNHDAMYWYRQDPGQGLRLIYYSQIVNDFQKGDIAEGYSVSREKKESFPLTVTSAQKNPTAFYLCASHAGTGEETQYFGPGTRLLVL.

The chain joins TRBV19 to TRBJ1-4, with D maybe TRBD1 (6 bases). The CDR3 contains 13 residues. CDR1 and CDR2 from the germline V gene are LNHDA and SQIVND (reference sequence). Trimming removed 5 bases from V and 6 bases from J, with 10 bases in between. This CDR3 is CASSYRDHEKLFF. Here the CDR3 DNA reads TGTGCCAGTAGTTACAGGGATCATGAAAAACTGTTTTTT.

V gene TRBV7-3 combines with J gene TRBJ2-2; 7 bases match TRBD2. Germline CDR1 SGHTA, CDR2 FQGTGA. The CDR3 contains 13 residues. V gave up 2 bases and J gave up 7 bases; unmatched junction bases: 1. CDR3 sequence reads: CASSLGLDGELFF. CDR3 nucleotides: TGTGCCAGCAGCTTAGGACTAGACGGGGAGCTGTTTTTT.

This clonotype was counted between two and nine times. The DNA of the CDR3 is TGTGCCAGCAGCTTAGAAGTGACGGAGACAGCGAGCTACGAGCAGTACTTC. Translating gives CASSLEVTETASYEQYF. V is TRBV11-2 and J is TRBJ2-7; TRBD1 might be the D (5 bases). Trimming took 0 bases from V and 3 from J, leaving 18 bases between them. The germline gives CDR1 SGHAT, CDR2 FQNNGV. CDR3 length: 17 amino acids.

The CDR3 DNA sequence: TGCAGTGCTAGAGCAGGCACCGGGGAGCTGTTTTTT. This sequence encodes CSARAGTGELFF. The rearrangement uses TRBV20-1 and TRBJ2-2; D is undetermined. This CDR3 comprises 12 residues. From germline, CDR1 is DFQATT and CDR2 SNEGSKA (reference sequence). Trimming stripped 1 base from V and 4 bases from J, with 4 bases between.

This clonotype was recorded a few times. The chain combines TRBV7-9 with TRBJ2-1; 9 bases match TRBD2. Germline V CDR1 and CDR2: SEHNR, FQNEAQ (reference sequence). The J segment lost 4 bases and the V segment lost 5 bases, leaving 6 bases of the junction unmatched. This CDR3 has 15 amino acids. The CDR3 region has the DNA TGTGCCAGCAGCGCGACTAGCGGAGATTACAATGAGCAGTTCTTC. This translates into CASSATSGDYNEQFF.

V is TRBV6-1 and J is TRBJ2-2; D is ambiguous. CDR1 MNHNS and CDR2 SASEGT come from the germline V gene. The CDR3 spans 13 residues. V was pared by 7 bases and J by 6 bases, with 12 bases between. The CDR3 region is CASKTETSGELFF. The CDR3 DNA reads TGTGCCAGCAAAACAGAGACGTCCGGGGAGCTGTTTTTT.

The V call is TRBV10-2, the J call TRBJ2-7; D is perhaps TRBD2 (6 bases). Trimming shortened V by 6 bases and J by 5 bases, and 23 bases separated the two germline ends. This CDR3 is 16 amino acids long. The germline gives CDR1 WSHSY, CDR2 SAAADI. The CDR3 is CASSALGSGGEDEQYF. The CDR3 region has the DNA TGCGCCAGCAGCGCCCTTGGTAGCGGAGGGGAGGACGAGCAGTACTTC.

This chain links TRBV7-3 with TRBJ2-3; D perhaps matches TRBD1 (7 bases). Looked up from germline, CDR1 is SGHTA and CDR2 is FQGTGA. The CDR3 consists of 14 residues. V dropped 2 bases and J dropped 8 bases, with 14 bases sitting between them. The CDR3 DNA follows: TGTGCCAGCAGCTTAGGAGGGGGCCCGGTTACGCAGTATTTT. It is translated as CASSLGGGPVTQYF.

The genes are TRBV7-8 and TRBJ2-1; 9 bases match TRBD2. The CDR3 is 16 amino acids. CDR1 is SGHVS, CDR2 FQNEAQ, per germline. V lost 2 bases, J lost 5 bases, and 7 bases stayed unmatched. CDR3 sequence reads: CASSLSGTSRNNEQFF. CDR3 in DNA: TGTGCCAGCAGCTTATCCGGGACTAGCCGCAACAATGAGCAGTTCTTC.